The rows below give T cell receptor beta chains drawn from one sample of a study of CD8+ T cells in alopecia areata. Clones were read by immunoSEQ multiplex PCR, and TCRdb kept only the in-frame ones, dropping some. The data show 200,000 to 250,000 clones, with approximately 65% seen just once and roughly 1.2% held by the top ten. The sequenced sample was CD4+ T cells sorted from blood, obtained around week 42, from a patient treated with tofacitinib. These receptors were collected from a human donor with alopecia areata. Both conserved end residues are part of each CDR3. D genes are given only for firm matches. Not all rows give a size; the values are once, few, many and, for expanded clones, a class.

v_call	j_call	d_call	clone_size	cdr3_nt	cdr3_aa
TRBV29-1	TRBJ1-4	NA	few	TGCAGCGTACGGGTATCGGCTGAAAAACTGTTTTTT	CSVRVSAEKLFF
TRBV7-2	TRBJ2-7	TRBD1	NA	TGTGCCAGCAGTTTACAGGGGCCCGAGCAGTACTTC	CASSLQGPEQYF
TRBV5-6	TRBJ2-7	NA	NA	TGTGCCAGCAGCTTACAGGACTTGGAGCAGTACTTC	CASSLQDLEQYF
TRBV4-3	TRBJ1-2	NA	few	TGCGCCAGCAGCCAAGAAAGGGTTACAGTGGGTGGCTACACCTTC	CASSQERVTVGGYTF
TRBV30	TRBJ2-3	NA	NA	TGTGCCTGGAGTTCGAAGGTGGCTAGCGGCACAGATACGCAGTATTTT	CAWSSKVASGTDTQYF
TRBV5-1	TRBJ1-1	TRBD1	once	TGCGCCAGCAGACAGGGGGCTGAAGCTTTCTTT	CASRQGAEAFF
TRBV6-1	TRBJ2-7	NA	NA	TGTGCCAGCAGTGCAGGAGCTTTCCCCTACGAGCAGTACTTC	CASSAGAFPYEQYF
TRBV29-1	TRBJ1-2	TRBD1	NA	TGCAGCGTACAACAGGGGGTCGTGGGTGGCTACACCTTC	CSVQQGVVGGYTF
TRBV10-2	TRBJ1-2	NA	NA	TGCGCCAGCAGTGAGGAGCGACAGCTAAACTATGGCTACACCTTC	CASSEERQLNYGYTF
TRBV27	TRBJ1-2	NA	once	TGTGCCAGCAGGCCGGGGCAGGGAAGGAATGGCTACACCTTC	CASRPGQGRNGYTF
TRBV20-1	TRBJ1-1	NA	NA	TGCAGTGCTAGAGTAAAGAGGGCTTTCTTT	CSARVKRAFF
TRBV10-3	TRBJ2-1	TRBD1	NA	TGTGCCATCAGTGGGGACAGGGGAAACAATGAGCAGTTCTTC	CAISGDRGNNEQFF
TRBV7-2	TRBJ2-5	TRBD2	few	TGTGCCAGCAGCTTTAGGGCTAGCGGGGCGAAGACCCAGTACTTC	CASSFRASGAKTQYF
TRBV7-3	TRBJ2-5	NA	once	TGTGCCAGCAGCCAAACTAGGGAAGAGACCCAGTACTTC	CASSQTREETQYF
TRBV30	TRBJ1-1	NA	NA	TGTGCCTGGAGTGGGTACACTGAAGCTTTCTTT	CAWSGYTEAFF
TRBV30	TRBJ1-2	NA	once	TGTGCCTGGAGCAACCACCGAAGGGCCCGCTCACTCTATGGCTACACCTTC	CAWSNHRRARSLYGYTF
TRBV5-4	TRBJ1-2	TRBD1	NA	TGTGCCAGCAGCTCCCGGACAGGGGACTCAAACTATGGCTACACCTTC	CASSSRTGDSNYGYTF
TRBV30	TRBJ2-3	TRBD2	once	TGTGCCTGGAGTGATCTAGCGGGGGGTGGCACAGATACGCAGTATTTT	CAWSDLAGGGTDTQYF
TRBV5-6	TRBJ2-4	NA	NA	TGTGCCAGCAGCTCTGGCGGGGCCATTCAGTACTTC	CASSSGGAIQYF
TRBV4-3	TRBJ2-2	NA	NA	TGCGCCAGCAGCCAAGGAAAAGGCCCCACCGGGGAGCTGTTTTTT	CASSQGKGPTGELFF
TRBV4-3	TRBJ1-6	NA	NA	TGCGCCAGCAGCCAAGAGTCCAAGGGGAGATCACCCCTCCACTTT	CASSQESKGRSPLHF
TRBV7-9	TRBJ2-3	TRBD2	few	TGTGCCAGCAGCTTAAATCCTAGCGGTAACACAGATACGCAGTATTTT	CASSLNPSGNTDTQYF
TRBV7-3	TRBJ2-3	NA	NA	TGTGCCAGCAGTTCCGGACTGAGCACAGATACGCAGTATTTT	CASSSGLSTDTQYF
TRBV11-2	TRBJ2-7	NA	NA	TGTGCCAGCAGCTTACAGGGGTACGAGCAGTACTTC	CASSLQGYEQYF
TRBV30	TRBJ1-2	NA	NA	TGTGCCTGGAGTGTCCCCGGACGGTATGGCTACACCTTC	CAWSVPGRYGYTF
TRBV2	TRBJ1-2	NA	NA	TGTGCCAGTGCGTCCGTCTATGGCTACACCTTC	CASASVYGYTF
TRBV7-3	TRBJ2-3	NA	NA	TGTGCCAGCAGCTTAATGGGGGGACCAGATACGCAGTATTTT	CASSLMGGPDTQYF
TRBV7-2	TRBJ2-1	TRBD2	few	TGTGCCAGCAGCTCTGAGCGGGACTCCTACAATGAGCAGTTCTTC	CASSSERDSYNEQFF
TRBV7-9	TRBJ1-1	NA	NA	TGTGCCAGCAGCCCAGGTATGAACACTGAAGCTTTCTTT	CASSPGMNTEAFF
TRBV11-2	TRBJ1-1	NA	once	TGTGCCAGCAGCTTAGTCCTACTGGGGCCGGACACTGAAGCTTTCTTT	CASSLVLLGPDTEAFF
TRBV5-1	TRBJ2-7	TRBD1	NA	TGCGCCAGCAGCCAGAGACAGGGGTACGAGCAGTACTTC	CASSQRQGYEQYF
TRBV7-2	TRBJ2-7	TRBD1	NA	TGTGCCAGCAGCTTATTAAGCGGGGACAGGGTATGGTACGAGCAGTACTTC	CASSLLSGDRVWYEQYF
TRBV29-1	TRBJ1-1	NA	NA	TGCACCCCACCTGGGGGGGTGGGGATGAACACTGAAGCTTTCTTT	CTPPGGVGMNTEAFF
TRBV11-2	TRBJ2-5	NA	NA	TGTGCCAGCAGCTTATCGGAAGAGACCCAGTACTTC	CASSLSEETQYF
TRBV7-9	TRBJ2-6	NA	medium-sized	TGTGCCAGCAGCTCCAGGGGCACGGGCGTAACACCTGGGGCCAACGTCCTGACTTTC	CASSSRGTGVTPGANVLTF
TRBV18	TRBJ2-5	TRBD1	NA	TGTGCCAGCTCAGCACCCGGACAGGGAGAGACCCAGTACTTC	CASSAPGQGETQYF
TRBV7-9	TRBJ2-7	NA	NA	TGTGCCAGCAGCCCCCTCCCTAGCTTTACAGGGTCCTCCTACGAGCAGTACTTC	CASSPLPSFTGSSYEQYF
TRBV7-7	TRBJ2-7	TRBD1	once	TGTGCCAGCAGTTCCGGGACAGGGTTTCACGAGCAGTACTTC	CASSSGTGFHEQYF
TRBV7-3	TRBJ2-1	TRBD2	NA	TGTGCCAGCAGCTTAATGGGAGGGGCCAATGAGCAGTTCTTC	CASSLMGGANEQFF
TRBV7-2	TRBJ1-1	NA	few	TGTGCCAGCAGCCCACACCAAGGGACTCTGAGGACTGAAGCTTTCTTT	CASSPHQGTLRTEAFF
TRBV9	TRBJ2-2	NA	NA	TGTGCCAGCAGCGTATCGGCGGGGGCCAACACCGGGGAGCTGTTTTTT	CASSVSAGANTGELFF
TRBV7-2	TRBJ2-7	NA	NA	TGTGCCAGCAGCTTAACGTCCACGGACCACGAGCAGTACTTC	CASSLTSTDHEQYF
TRBV15	TRBJ1-5	NA	NA	TGTGCCACCAGCAGAGGCATTAGTAACAATCAGCCCCAGCATTTT	CATSRGISNNQPQHF
TRBV30	TRBJ2-2	TRBD1	NA	TGTGCCTGGAGGAAGGGACAGAATCCCACCGGGGAGCTGTTTTTT	CAWRKGQNPTGELFF
TRBV30	TRBJ1-6	NA	NA	TGTGCCTGGAGTGAACGGGACCTTTTCGCCCTCCACTTT	CAWSERDLFALHF
TRBV5-1	TRBJ2-6	TRBD1	NA	TGCGCCAGCAGCTTGAACAGGGGCTCTGGGGCCAACGTCCTGACTTTC	CASSLNRGSGANVLTF
TRBV7-9	TRBJ1-5	TRBD1	few	TGTGCCAGCAGCGAGGGGGCGGGAGACAATCAGCCCCAGCATTTT	CASSEGAGDNQPQHF
TRBV5-1	TRBJ2-2	NA	few	TGCGCCAGCAGCTTGTCTGTAGCTGGGGAGCTGTTTTTT	CASSLSVAGELFF
TRBV5-1	TRBJ2-2	NA	NA	TGCGCCAGCAGCTTCCAGACAGCTTTCACCGGGGAGCTGTTTTTT	CASSFQTAFTGELFF
TRBV5-1	TRBJ1-4	TRBD1	few	TGCGCCAGCAGCCAACAGGGGCTTAATGAAAAACTGTTTTTT	CASSQQGLNEKLFF
TRBV29-1	TRBJ1-2	NA	NA	TGCAGCACCGGGCAGGGCTATGGCTACACCTTC	CSTGQGYGYTF
TRBV6-6	TRBJ1-2	NA	NA	TGTGCCAGCAGTGCCCTTGACAGATACCTTGACTATGGCTACACCTTC	CASSALDRYLDYGYTF
TRBV2	TRBJ2-4	NA	NA	TGTGCCAGCAGTGAGTCAGGACAGCGAGCCAAAAACATTCAGTACTTC	CASSESGQRAKNIQYF
TRBV7-2	TRBJ1-2	TRBD1	few	TGTGCCAGCACCTCGGGCAGGGGGGTCTATGGCTACACCTTC	CASTSGRGVYGYTF
TRBV27	TRBJ1-1	NA	NA	TGTGCCAGCAGTTCCCGGGGGAGACCCACTGAAGCTTTCTTT	CASSSRGRPTEAFF
TRBV4-3	TRBJ2-7	NA	once	TGCGCCAGCAGCCGTACACAGGGATACTACGAGCAGTACTTC	CASSRTQGYYEQYF
TRBV9	TRBJ1-1	NA	NA	TGTGCCAGCAGCGTATTGGGCCAGGGGAGCAGACGTTGGGTATACACTGAAGCTTTCTTT	CASSVLGQGSRRWVYTEAFF
TRBV5-1	TRBJ2-3	TRBD1	NA	TGCGCCAGTGGAGGACAGGGGGCCTCCACAGATACGCAGTATTTT	CASGGQGASTDTQYF
TRBV29-1	TRBJ1-2	NA	few	TGCAGCGTTGTAGTCGGGATCTATGGCTACACCTTC	CSVVVGIYGYTF
TRBV14	TRBJ1-1	NA	NA	TGTGCCAGCAGCCGCCAGGGAGGCACTGAAGCTTTCTTT	CASSRQGGTEAFF